This T cell receptor beta chain stems from a study of T cell clonality in common variable immunodeficiency. This clone showed up many times. What it binds is not known. Study-level findings and limits: Compared with controls, CVID subjects had fewer shared TCRbeta clones. In common variable immunodeficiency, TCR beta chains reportedly carried fewer deletions and N-nucleotide insertions. Repertoire-complication correlations in CVID were limited by patient heterogeneity.

Control and CVID samples contributed equal amounts of genomic DNA. The assay was immunoSEQ multiplex PCR, and TCRdb's table has in-frame clones only and misses some. This sample carries around 81,000 clones, none of them present only once. This clonotype originated in a person between 18 and 75 years old in good health. Sequencing used peripheral blood mononuclear cells.

CDR3 DNA (partial): TGTGCCACTTCCGGGGGGGGAAGGGGAACCGGGGAG. Its protein product is CATSGGGRGTGE. The entire CDR3 protein is CATSGGGRGTGELFF. The chain links TRBV19 to TRBJ2-2, with 8 bases lining up with TRBD2. The read ends 3 residues shy of where the CDR3 ends; the end is completed using the germline J gene. After removal of 10 bases from V and 5 bases from J, the junction contained 12 bases not matched to a gene. The germline CDR1 and CDR2 sequences are LNHDA and SQIVND (reference sequence). The length of the CDR3 is 15 residues.